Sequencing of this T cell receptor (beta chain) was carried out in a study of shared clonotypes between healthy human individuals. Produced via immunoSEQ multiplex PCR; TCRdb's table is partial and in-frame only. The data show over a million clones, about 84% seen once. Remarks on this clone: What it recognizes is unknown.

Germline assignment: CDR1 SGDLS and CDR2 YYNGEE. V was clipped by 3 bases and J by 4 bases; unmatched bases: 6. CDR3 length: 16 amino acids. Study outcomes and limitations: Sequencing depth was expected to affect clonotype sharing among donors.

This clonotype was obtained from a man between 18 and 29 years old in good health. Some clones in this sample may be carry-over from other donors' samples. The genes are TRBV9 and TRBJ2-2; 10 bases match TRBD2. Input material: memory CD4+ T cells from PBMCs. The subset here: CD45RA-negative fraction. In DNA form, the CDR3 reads TGTGCCAGCAGCGCCAATAGCGGGAGGTTCACCGGGGAGCTGTTTTTT. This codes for CASSANSGRFTGELFF. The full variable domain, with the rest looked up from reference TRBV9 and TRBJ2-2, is DSGVTQTPKHLITATGQRVTLRCSPRSGDLSVYWYQQSLDQGLQFLIQYYNGEERAKGNILERFSAQQFPDLHSELNLSSLELGDSALYFCASSANSGRFTGELFFGEGSRLTVL.